The clone carrying this T cell receptor beta chain was seen repeatedly, ten times or more. CDR3 length equals 15 residues. In germline, CDR1 is SGHRS, CDR2 YFSETQ. The ends lost 4 bases at V and 6 bases at J; junction bases unmatched: 9. Researchers took RNA transcripts and amplified the TCR beta CDR3 regions from them. TCR CDR3 underwent first-round RT-PCR with the HTBI primer set. TCRdb reprocessed the multiplex PCR reads via MiXCR and lists one record per CDR3 protein. The table records about 570,000 distinct CDR3 sequences, about 15% of them present only once. These data originate in a study of T cells in Graves' hyperthyroidism and ophthalmopathy.

The sequence derives from a woman aged 40-49 years with Graves' hyperthyroidism. Input material: blood. This chain uses TRBV5-1 with TRBJ2-7; 11 bases line up with TRBD2. The CDR3 spells CASSDSGRALGEQYF. CDR3 sequence (DNA): TGCGCCAGCAGCGATAGCGGGAGGGCCTTGGGCGAGCAGTACTTC.